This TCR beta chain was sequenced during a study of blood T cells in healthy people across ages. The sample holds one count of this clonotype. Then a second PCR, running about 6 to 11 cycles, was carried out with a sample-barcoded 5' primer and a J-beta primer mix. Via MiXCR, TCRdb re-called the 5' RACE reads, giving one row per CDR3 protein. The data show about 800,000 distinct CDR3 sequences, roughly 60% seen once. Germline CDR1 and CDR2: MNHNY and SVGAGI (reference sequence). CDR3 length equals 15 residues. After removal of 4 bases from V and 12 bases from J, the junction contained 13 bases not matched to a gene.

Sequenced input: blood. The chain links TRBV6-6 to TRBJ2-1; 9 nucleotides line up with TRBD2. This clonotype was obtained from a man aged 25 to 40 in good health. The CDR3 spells CASSSTGTSPVRQFF. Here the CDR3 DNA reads TGTGCCAGCAGTTCAACCGGGACTAGCCCCGTCAGGCAGTTCTTC.